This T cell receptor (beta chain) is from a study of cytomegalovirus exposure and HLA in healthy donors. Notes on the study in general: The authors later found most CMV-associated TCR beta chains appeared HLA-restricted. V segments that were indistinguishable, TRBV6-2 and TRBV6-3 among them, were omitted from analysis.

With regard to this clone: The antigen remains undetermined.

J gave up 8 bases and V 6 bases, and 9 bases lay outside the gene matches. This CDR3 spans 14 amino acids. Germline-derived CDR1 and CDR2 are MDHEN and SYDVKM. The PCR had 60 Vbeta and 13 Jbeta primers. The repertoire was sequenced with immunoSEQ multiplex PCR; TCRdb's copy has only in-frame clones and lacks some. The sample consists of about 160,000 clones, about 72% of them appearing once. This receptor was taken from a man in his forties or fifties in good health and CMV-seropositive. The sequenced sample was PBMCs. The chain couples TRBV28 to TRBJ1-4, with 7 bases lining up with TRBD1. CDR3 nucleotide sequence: TGTGCCAGCAGCACCGGGACAGAGAGCGAAAAACTGTTTTTT. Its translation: CASSTGTESEKLFF.